This T cell receptor (beta chain) is drawn from a study of shared clonotypes between healthy human individuals. Study overall: Two female and a few male donors aged 18 to 49 were enrolled. Each donor's CD4 naive and CD4 memory cells filled three plates apiece, CD8 naive two, and CD8 memory one.

Notes on the study in general: Rarefaction exposed incomplete sorted-subset sequencing despite large depth.

As for this clone: Antigen specificity is unknown.

The table came from immunoSEQ multiplex PCR; TCRdb's copy has only in-frame clones and leaves some out. The table lists 2 million to 2.5 million clones, approximately 93% of them singletons, with 0.39% in the top ten. Adults of Caucasian background living in Nashville, Tennessee made up all donors. This CDR3 has 17 amino acids. J gave up 3 bases and V 4 bases, and 12 bases lay outside the gene matches. The V gene's germline CDR1 is SGHRS and CDR2 YFSETQ. The sample taken for sequencing was naive CD4+ T cells from PBMCs. Specified subset: CD45RA+ positively selected. The chain uses TRBV5-1 and TRBJ2-7; 11 positions match TRBD2. The receptor was derived from a man between 18 and 29 years old in good health. Some clones in this sample may be carry-over from other donors' samples. The CDR3 here is CASSATGLAETFYEQYF. DNA for the CDR3: TGCGCCAGCAGCGCTACGGGACTAGCGGAGACCTTCTACGAGCAGTACTTC.